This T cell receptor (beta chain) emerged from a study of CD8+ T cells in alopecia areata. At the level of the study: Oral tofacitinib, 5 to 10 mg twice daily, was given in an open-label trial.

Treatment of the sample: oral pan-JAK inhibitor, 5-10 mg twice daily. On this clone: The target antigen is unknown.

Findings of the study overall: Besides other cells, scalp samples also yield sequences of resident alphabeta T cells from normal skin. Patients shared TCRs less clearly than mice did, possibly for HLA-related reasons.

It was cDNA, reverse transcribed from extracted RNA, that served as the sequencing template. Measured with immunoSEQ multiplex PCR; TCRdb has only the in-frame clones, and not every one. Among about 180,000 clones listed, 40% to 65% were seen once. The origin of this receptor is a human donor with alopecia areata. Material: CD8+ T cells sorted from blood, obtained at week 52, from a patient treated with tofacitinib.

DNA for the CDR3: TGTGCCAGCAGCTGGGGTGGGTATAGCAATCAGCCCCAGCATTTT. Amino acid sequence: CASSWGGYSNQPQHF. The chain recombines TRBV5-6 with TRBJ1-5; D not resolved. V lost 3 bases and J lost 0, with 10 bases in between. Germline loops: CDR1 SGHDT, CDR2 YYEEEE. The CDR3 runs 15 residues.